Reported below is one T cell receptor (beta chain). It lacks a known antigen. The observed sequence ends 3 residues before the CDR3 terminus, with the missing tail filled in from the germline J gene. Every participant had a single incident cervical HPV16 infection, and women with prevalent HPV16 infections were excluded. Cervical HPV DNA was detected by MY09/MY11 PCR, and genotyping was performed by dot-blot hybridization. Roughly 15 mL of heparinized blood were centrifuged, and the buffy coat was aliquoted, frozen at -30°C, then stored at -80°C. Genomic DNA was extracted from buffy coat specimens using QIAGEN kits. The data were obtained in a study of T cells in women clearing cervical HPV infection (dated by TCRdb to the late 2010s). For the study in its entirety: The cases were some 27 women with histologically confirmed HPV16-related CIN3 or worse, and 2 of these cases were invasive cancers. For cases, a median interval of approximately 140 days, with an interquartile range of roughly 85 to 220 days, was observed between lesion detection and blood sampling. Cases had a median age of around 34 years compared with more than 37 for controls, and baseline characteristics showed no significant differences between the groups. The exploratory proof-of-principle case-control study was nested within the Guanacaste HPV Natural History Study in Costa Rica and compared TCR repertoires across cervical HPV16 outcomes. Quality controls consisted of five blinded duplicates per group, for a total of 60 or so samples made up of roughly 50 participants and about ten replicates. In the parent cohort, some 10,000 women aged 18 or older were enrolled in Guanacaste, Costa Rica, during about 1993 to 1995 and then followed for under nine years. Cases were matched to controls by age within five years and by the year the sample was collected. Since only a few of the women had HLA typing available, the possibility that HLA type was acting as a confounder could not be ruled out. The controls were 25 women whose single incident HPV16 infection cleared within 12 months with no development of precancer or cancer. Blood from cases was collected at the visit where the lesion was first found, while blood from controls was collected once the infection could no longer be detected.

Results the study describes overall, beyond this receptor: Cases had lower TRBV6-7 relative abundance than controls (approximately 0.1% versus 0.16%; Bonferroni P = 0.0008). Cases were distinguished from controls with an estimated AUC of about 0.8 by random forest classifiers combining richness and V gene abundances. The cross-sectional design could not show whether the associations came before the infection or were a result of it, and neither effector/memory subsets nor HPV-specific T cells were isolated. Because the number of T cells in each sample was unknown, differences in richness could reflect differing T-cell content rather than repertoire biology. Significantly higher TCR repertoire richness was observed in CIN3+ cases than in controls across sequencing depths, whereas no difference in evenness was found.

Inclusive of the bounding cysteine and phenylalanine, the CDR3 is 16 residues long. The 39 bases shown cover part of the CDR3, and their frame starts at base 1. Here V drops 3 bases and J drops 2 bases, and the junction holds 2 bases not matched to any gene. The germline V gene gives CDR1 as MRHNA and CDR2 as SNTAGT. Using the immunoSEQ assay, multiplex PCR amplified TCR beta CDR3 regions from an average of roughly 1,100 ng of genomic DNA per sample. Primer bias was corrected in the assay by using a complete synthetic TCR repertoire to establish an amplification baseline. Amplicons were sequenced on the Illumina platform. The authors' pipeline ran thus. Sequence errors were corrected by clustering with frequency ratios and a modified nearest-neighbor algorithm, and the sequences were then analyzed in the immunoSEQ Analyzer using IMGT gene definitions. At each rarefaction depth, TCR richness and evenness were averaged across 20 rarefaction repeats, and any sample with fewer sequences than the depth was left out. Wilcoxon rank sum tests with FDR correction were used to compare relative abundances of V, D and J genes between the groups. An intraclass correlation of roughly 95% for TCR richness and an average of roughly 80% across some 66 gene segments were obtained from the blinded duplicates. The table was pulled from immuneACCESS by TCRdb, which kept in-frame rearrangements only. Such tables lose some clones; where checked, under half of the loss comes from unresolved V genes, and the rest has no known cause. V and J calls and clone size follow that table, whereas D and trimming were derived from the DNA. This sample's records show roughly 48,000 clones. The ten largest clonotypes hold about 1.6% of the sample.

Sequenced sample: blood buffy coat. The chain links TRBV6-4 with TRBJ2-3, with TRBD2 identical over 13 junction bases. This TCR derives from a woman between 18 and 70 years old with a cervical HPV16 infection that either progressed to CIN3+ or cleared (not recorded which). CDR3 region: CASSEGLAGFTDTQYF. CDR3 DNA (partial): TGTGCCAGCAGTGAGGGACTAGCGGGATTCACAGATACG.